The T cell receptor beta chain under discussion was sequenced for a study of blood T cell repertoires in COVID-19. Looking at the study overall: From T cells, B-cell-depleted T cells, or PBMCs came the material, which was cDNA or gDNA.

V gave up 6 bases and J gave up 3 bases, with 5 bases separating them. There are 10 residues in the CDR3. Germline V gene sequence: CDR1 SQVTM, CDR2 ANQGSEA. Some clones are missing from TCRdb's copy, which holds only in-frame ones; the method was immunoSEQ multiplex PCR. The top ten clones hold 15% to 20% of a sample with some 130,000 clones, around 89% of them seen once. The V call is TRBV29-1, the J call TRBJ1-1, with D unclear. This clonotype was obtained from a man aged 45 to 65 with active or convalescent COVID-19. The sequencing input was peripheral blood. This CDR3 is CSVADTEAFF. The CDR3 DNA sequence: TGCAGCGTGGCGGACACTGAAGCTTTCTTT.